Each of the 6 T cell receptor beta chains below was sequenced from the same sample in a study of cytotoxic CD8 clonotypes in ibrutinib-treated CLL. The protocol was immunoSEQ multiplex PCR, while the TCRdb copy is restricted to in-frame clones and leaves out a portion. The data hold roughly 50,000 clones, with 57% observed a single time. Sequences were derived from PBMCs, sampled after 24 months of ibrutinib treatment. The receptors stem from a human donor with chronic lymphocytic leukemia.

This clone was seen more than once but under ten times. This chain's CDR3 is CASSSGGGYTF. CDR3 in DNA: TGTGCCAGCAGTTCCGGTGGAGGCTACACCTTC. The gene calls are TRBV6-6 and TRBJ1-2; D gene uncertain. CDR3 length: 11 residues. CDR1 and CDR2 (germline): MNHNY, SVGAGI (reference sequence). V was trimmed by 4 bases and J by 8 bases, leaving 8 bases between them.

The chain carries TRBV6-1 and TRBJ1-2; D is possibly TRBD1 (6 bases). The CDR3 has 15 amino acids. CDR1 and CDR2 from the germline V gene are MNHNS and SASEGT. V was shortened by 2 bases and J by 5 bases, with 15 bases between the two germline ends. The CDR3 reads CASSESRNRVYGYTF. The CDR3 DNA sequence: TGTGCCAGCAGTGAATCCCGCAACAGGGTTTATGGCTACACCTTC.

As concerns this clone: Relative to the germline gene, one junction end is altered; a read error may explain this. The V gene is TRBV7-8, the J gene TRBJ1-5, with D hard to call. This CDR3 contains 14 residues. CDR1 and CDR2 (germline): SGHVS, FQNEAQ. CDR3 sequence (DNA): TGTGACAGCAGCTTAGTGGATTCGAGTCAGCCCCAGCATTTT. This gives the protein CDSSLVDSSQPQHF.

This chain connects TRBV5-1 to TRBJ1-1; D remains ambiguous. The CDR3 loop spans 13 amino acids. CDR1 SGHRS and CDR2 YFSETQ come from the germline V gene. V was pared by 0 bases and J by 1 base, with 4 bases between. CDR3 nucleotides: TGCGCCAGCAGCTTGGGTCCGAACACTGAAGCTTTCTTT. Its translation is CASSLGPNTEAFF.

This clone has only a few counts. The chain recombines TRBV19 with TRBJ1-1, with 9 bases aligning to TRBD1. The trim removed 6 bases at V and 7 bases at J, leaving 12 bases unmatched. The CDR3 is made up of 15 amino acids. Germline V gene lookup returns CDR1 LNHDA and CDR2 SQIVND (reference sequence). For the CDR3, the DNA is TGTGCCAGTAGCCCTAGTGGACAGGGGATCATTGAAGCTTTCTTT. Translated, it gives CASSPSGQGIIEAFF.

This clone has just a few counts. This rearrangement joins TRBV28 to TRBJ2-7; TRBD1 is a possible D gene (6 bases). Germline V lookup: CDR1 MDHEN, CDR2 SYDVKM. This CDR3 has 15 amino acids. Trimming left V 4 bases short and J 7 bases short, with 20 bases between. The CDR3 here is CASSSRGTPWAEQYF. The DNA of the CDR3 is TGTGCCAGCAGTTCAAGGGGGACACCTTGGGCAGAGCAGTACTTC.